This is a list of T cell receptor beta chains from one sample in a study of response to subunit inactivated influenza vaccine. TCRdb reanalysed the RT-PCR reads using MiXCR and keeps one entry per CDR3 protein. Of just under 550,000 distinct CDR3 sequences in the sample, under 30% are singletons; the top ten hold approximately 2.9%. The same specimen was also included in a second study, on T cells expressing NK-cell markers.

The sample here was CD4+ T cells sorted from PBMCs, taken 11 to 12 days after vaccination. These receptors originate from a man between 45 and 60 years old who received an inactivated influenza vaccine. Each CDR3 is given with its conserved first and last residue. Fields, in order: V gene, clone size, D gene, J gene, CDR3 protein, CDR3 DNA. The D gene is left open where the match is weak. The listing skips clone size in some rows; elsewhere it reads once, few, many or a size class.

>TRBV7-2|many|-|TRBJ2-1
CASSHKRLSSYNEQFF
TGTGCCAGCAGCCATAAGCGCCTTAGCTCCTACAATGAGCAGTTCTTC
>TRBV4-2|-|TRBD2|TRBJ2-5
CASSRLAGVSETQYF
TGTGCCAGCAGCCGACTAGCGGGAGTGTCTGAGACCCAGTACTTC
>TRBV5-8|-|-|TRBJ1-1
CASNTEAFF
TGTGCCAGCAACACTGAAGCTTTCTTT
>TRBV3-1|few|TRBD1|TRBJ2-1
CASSPRGTVSYNEQFF
TGTGCCAGCAGCCCCAGGGGGACAGTCTCCTACAATGAGCAGTTCTTC
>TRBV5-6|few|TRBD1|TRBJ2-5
CASSRIQGAKLQETQYF
TGTGCCAGCAGCAGAATACAGGGGGCCAAACTCCAAGAGACCCAGTACTTC
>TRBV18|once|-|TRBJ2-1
CASSPGANYNEQFF
TGTGCCAGCTCACCAGGGGCAAATTACAATGAGCAGTTCTTC
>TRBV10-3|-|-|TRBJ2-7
CAISESRGSYEQYF
TGTGCCATCAGTGAGTCGAGGGGTTCGTACGAGCAGTACTTC
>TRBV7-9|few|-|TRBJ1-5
CASSSDGPPNQPQHF
TGTGCCAGCAGCAGCGACGGGCCCCCCAATCAGCCCCAGCATTTT
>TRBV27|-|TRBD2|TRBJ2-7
CASSLSIGLAGGFEQYF
TGTGCCAGCAGTTTATCGATCGGACTAGCGGGAGGTTTTGAGCAGTACTTC
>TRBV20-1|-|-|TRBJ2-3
CSASSGRSQYF
TGCAGTGCTAGCTCGGGTCGATCGCAGTATTTT
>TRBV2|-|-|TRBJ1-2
CASSEGGFYGYTF
TGTGCCAGCAGTGAGGGGGGGTTCTATGGCTACACCTTC
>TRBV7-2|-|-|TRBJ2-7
CASSRDPPTYEQYF
TGTGCCAGCAGCCGGGACCCCCCTACCTACGAGCAGTACTTC
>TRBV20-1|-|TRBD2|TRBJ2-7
CSATGTSGGAEQYF
TGCAGTGCTACCGGGACTAGCGGGGGGGCCGAGCAGTACTTC
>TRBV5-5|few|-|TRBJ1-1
CASSLVYGTEAFF
TGTGCCAGCAGCTTGGTTTACGGGACTGAAGCTTTCTTT
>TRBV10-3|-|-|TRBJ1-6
CAISERQENSPLHF
TGTGCCATCAGTGAACGGCAGGAGAATTCACCCCTCCACTTT
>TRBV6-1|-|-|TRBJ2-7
CASTPPGGAAEQYF
TGTGCCAGCACCCCTCCGGGCGGGGCTGCCGAACAGTACTTC